This record looks at one T cell receptor (beta chain) sequence and its context. No cognate antigen has been identified for it. Per-base quality was not reported, and no clone a single base away is much larger than it. The entry originates in a study of Ad26.COV2.S vaccination and SARS-CoV-2 variants (dated by TCRdb to the early 2020s). Regarding the research as a whole: Donors in the vaccine arm were drawn from COV1001, a phase I-IIa trial of Ad26.COV2.S in healthy adults that was multicentre, randomized, double-blind and placebo-controlled. Dosing of Ad26.COV2.S was intramuscular, at either 5x10^10 or 1x10^11 viral particles, delivered as one shot or as two shots spaced 56 days apart. Sequencing of the TCRbeta repertoire served to evaluate the specificity and breadth of SARS-CoV-2-reactive T cell receptors following Ad26.COV2.S vaccination. The TCR-sequenced set comprised around 30 samples: around 20 Ad26.COV2.S vaccine recipients, 5 placebo recipients and 8 SARS-CoV-2 convalescent individuals. Trial participants were randomized into five groups of five, in which low-dose or high-dose Ad26.COV2.S was given once or twice, or placebo was given on both occasions. Throughout the experiments and outcome assessment, investigators stayed blinded to trial group allocation. The paper's findings and limits, for the study overall: It was noted by the authors that total T cell responses may have been underestimated by the TCR breadth and depth analyses. Substantial breadth of spike-specific CD8+ and CD4+ T cell responses was reported after vaccination. Comparing responses between vaccine doses or regimens was not something the study was powered to do. Higher spike-specific TCR breadth was observed in Ad26.COV2.S recipients than in placebo recipients (P = 0.0014). Comparable non-spike TCR breadth was observed between vaccine and placebo recipients, consistent with only spike being contained in the vaccine.

The label giving this sample's treatment or condition can be read as: about 20 received Ad26.COV2.S at low or high dose, single or two shots; about 5 received placebo; per-sample allocation not given. For vaccine and placebo recipients, the sequenced repertoires came from samples collected on day 63 after the first injection. Between 29 July and 7 August 2020, Cohort 1b enrolled 20 to 30 adults aged 18-55 years at one site in Boston, USA. Ad26.COV2.S was a replication-incompetent adenovirus type 26 vector that expressed a prefusion-stabilized SARS-CoV-2 spike protein derived from the original Wuhan strain. TCRbeta CDR3 regions were sequenced with the immunoSEQ Assay. After extraction, genomic DNA underwent amplification by bias-controlled multiplex PCR, followed by high-throughput sequencing. The original pipeline was this. To quantify the absolute abundance of each unique TCRbeta CDR3 region, sequences were collapsed and filtered. T cell fraction was estimated by normalizing TCRbeta template counts to usable DNA, with usable DNA measured through amplification of reference genes found in all nucleated cells. Repertoire TCRs were annotated as SARS-CoV-2-specific by exact matching of V gene, CDR3 amino acid sequence and J gene to a known reactive TCR set. The reference SARS-CoV-2 TCR set came from MIRA and was filtered for enrichment in COVID-19-positive ImmuneCODE repertoires, removing public or cross-reactive TCRs. Using the MIRA antigens, annotated TCRs were further analysed by specific ORF or by position within an ORF. Breadth was defined as the number of annotated unique rearrangements divided by the total number of unique productive rearrangements, and depth was defined as the summed frequency of the annotated unique rearrangements. Two-sided Wilcoxon rank-sum tests were applied when comparing TCR breadth between groups. TCRdb limited this immuneACCESS table to in-frame rearrangements with V and J called. A share of clones is missing; checked studies link under half to unresolved V genes, and the rest is unexplained. That table gives V, J and clone size, and the DNA gave D and trimming. The sample data list 350,000 to 450,000 clones, and approximately 92% of these were observed just once. Together, the top ten hold around 1.7% of the sample.

Including the terminal cysteine and phenylalanine, the CDR3 comprises 13 residues. CDR3 DNA is the only sequence kept; it has 39 bases, read in frame from the first base. CDR1 and CDR2, looked up from the germline V gene, are KGHSH and LQKENI. V and J are truncated by 2 bases and 5 bases respectively, leaving an intervening sequence of 10 bases. The receptor chain draws on TRBV18 and TRBJ2-7, with a weak D call of TRBD2 (7 bases match). This clonotype was obtained from a person between 18 and 59 years old who received the Ad26.COV2.S COVID-19 vaccine or a placebo. Here the sequenced sample was peripheral blood, taken in a trial of Ad26.COV2.S vaccine versus placebo. The CDR3 protein: CASSPGGADEQYF. The DNA reads TGTGCCAGCTCACCAGGGGGGGCTGACGAGCAGTACTTC.